The 5 T cell receptor beta chains listed next were all sequenced from one sample in a study. TCRdb re-derived calls from the 5' RACE reads in MiXCR, one entry per CDR3 protein. Counted here are fewer than 65,000 distinct CDR3 sequences, nearly 30% occurring once; the ten biggest clones make up roughly 2%. Sequencing was performed on tumor-infiltrating naive CD4+ T cells sorted from the breast tumor. Subset here: naive CD4+ T cells, CD4+CD45RA+CD25-. Receptors were obtained from a female donor with breast cancer.

J is TRBJ2-1 and V is TRBV6-1; 7 bases align to TRBD1. Germline V CDR1 and CDR2: MNHNS, SASEGT. The ends lost 8 bases at V and 9 bases at J; junction bases unmatched: 7. The CDR3 runs to 12 residues. CDR3 protein: CASRLNRGEQFF. CDR3 sequence (DNA): TGTGCCAGCCGCCTAAACAGGGGTGAGCAGTTCTTC.

V gene TRBV5-1 combines with J gene TRBJ2-1, with unresolved D. Germline-derived CDR1 and CDR2 are SGHRS and YFSETQ. This CDR3 has 12 amino acids. V shed 4 bases and J shed 8 bases, with 10 bases lying between them. The CDR3 here is CASSGSLYEQFF. As DNA, the CDR3 is TGCGCCAGCAGCGGTTCCTTGTATGAGCAGTTCTTC.

This clonotype was picked up many times. CDR3 coding DNA: TGCGCCAGCAGCTTGGAGGGGACCTACAATGAGCAGTTCTTC. As protein: CASSLEGTYNEQFF. The chain links TRBV5-1 to TRBJ2-1; a weak D match, TRBD1 (5 bases). CDR1 is SGHRS, CDR2 YFSETQ, per germline. The CDR3 loop spans 14 amino acids. V was shortened by 0 bases and J by 2 bases, with 6 bases between the two germline ends.

This clonotype occurred many times. The rearrangement uses TRBV2 and TRBJ2-4, with no clear D. Germline V CDR1 and CDR2: SNHLY, FYNNEI. The V end was cut by 5 bases, the J end by 2 bases, with 16 bases between. This CDR3 comprises 16 residues. The CDR3 spells CASSLFSPISKNIQYF. Written as DNA, the CDR3 is TGTGCCAGCAGTCTTTTCTCTCCGATATCCAAAAACATTCAGTACTTC.

This clonotype was seen a handful of times. This chain joins TRBV12-3 or TRBV12-4 and TRBJ1-2, with 7 bases fitting TRBD1. The CDR3 spans 14 residues. J lost 2 bases, V lost 3 bases, and 3 bases had no gene match. CDR3: CASSLGRGNYGYTF. CDR3 in DNA: TGTGCCAGCAGTTTGGGCAGGGGGAACTATGGCTACACCTTC.